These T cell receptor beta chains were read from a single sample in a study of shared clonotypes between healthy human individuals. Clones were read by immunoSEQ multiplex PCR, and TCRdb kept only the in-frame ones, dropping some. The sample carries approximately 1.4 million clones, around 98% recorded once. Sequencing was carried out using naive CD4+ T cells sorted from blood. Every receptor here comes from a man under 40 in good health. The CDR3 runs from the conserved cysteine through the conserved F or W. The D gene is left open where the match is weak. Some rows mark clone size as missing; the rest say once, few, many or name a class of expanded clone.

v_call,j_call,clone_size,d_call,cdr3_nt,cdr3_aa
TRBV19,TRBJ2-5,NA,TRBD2,TGTGCCAGTAGTGAACTAGCGGGAAGGGGGACCCAGTACTTC,CASSELAGRGTQYF
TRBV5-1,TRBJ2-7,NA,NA,TGCGCCAGCAGCCCCTTGACAGACTACGAGCAGTACTTC,CASSPLTDYEQYF
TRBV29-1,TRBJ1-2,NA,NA,TGCAGCGACGCGGGGCAGACTAACTATGGCTACACCTTC,CSDAGQTNYGYTF
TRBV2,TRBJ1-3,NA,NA,TGTGCCAGCGGGGAGTCGAAAGGTTGGGCTGGAAACACCATATATTTT,CASGESKGWAGNTIYF
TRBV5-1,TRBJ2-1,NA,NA,TGCGCCAGCAGCTTCACAGGGTCTACCTACAATGAGCAGTTCTTC,CASSFTGSTYNEQFF
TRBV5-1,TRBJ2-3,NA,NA,TGCGCCAGCAGCTTGGGCCCCACGGATACGCAGTATTTT,CASSLGPTDTQYF
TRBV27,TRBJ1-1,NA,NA,TGTGCCAGCAGTTTATTAGGGCAGTTGAACACTGAAGCTTTCTTT,CASSLLGQLNTEAFF
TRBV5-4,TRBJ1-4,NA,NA,TGTGCCAGCAGCTTGGGAGGAAATGAAAAACTGTTTTTT,CASSLGGNEKLFF
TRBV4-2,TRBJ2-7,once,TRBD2,TGTGCCAGCAGCCAAGATATGAGACTTAGCGGGGGGAACACCGGCGAGCAGTACTTC,CASSQDMRLSGGNTGEQYF
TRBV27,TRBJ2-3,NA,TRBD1,TGTGCCAGCAGAATATCGGGACAGGGGGTGCGCACAGATACGCAGTATTTT,CASRISGQGVRTDTQYF
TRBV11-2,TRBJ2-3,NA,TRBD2,TGTGCCAGCAGCTTAGCGGGAGGGCCCCCAGATACGCAGTATTTT,CASSLAGGPPDTQYF
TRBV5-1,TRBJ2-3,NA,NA,TGCGCCAGCAGCTTGGGTAGCGTCACAGATACGCAGTATTTT,CASSLGSVTDTQYF
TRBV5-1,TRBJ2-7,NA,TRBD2,TGCGCCAGCAGCTTGGGGGGAGGGCCGGGCGAGCAGTACTTC,CASSLGGGPGEQYF
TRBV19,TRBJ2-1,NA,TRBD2,TGTGCCAGTAGTGCAACTAGCGGACCCTACAATGAGCAGTTCTTC,CASSATSGPYNEQFF
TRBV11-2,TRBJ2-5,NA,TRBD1,TGTGCCAGCAGCATCGGACAGGGAGGAGAGACCCAGTACTTC,CASSIGQGGETQYF
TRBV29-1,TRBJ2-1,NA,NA,TGCAGCTCGTTTGGGGCCTCCTACAATGAGCAGTTCTTC,CSSFGASYNEQFF
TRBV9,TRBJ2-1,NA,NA,TGTGCCAGCAGCGTACTAGCTGGGTACAATGAGCAGTTCTTC,CASSVLAGYNEQFF
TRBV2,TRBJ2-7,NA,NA,TGTGCCAGCATGCGATTAGCGGAATCCTACGAGCAGTACTTC,CASMRLAESYEQYF
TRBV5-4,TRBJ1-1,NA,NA,TGTGCCAGCAGCTTGGAAGGGCAGACCAAGCAATCTTTCTTT,CASSLEGQTKQSFF
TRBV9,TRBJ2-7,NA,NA,TGTGCCAGCAGCGTAGCCGCAGGAACAGGGCTCGAGCAGTACTTC,CASSVAAGTGLEQYF